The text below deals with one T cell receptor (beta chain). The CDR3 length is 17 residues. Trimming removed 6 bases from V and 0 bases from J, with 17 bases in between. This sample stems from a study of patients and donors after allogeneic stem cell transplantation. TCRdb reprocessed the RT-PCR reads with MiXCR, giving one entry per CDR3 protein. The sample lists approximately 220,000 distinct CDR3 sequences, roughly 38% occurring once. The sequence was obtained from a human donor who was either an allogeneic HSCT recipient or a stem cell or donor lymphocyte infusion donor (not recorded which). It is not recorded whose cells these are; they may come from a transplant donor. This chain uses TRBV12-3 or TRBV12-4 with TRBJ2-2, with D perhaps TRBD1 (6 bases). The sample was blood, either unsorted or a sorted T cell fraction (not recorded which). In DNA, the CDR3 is TGTGCCAGCAGAGGTCCTTATTCAGGGGCGAACACCGGGGAGCTGTTTTTT. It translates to CASRGPYSGANTGELFF.